The 8 T cell receptor beta chains listed next were all sequenced from one sample in a study of long-term antiretroviral therapy in people with HIV. Version v3.0 of the immunoSEQ assay ran at survey level. Only in-frame clones appear in the TCRdb table, and some are missing; sequencing was by immunoSEQ multiplex PCR. This table has 20,000 to 30,000 clones, roughly 84% appearing once. This specimen consisted of unsorted PBMCs, obtained less than 5 years after starting antiretroviral therapy. The source is a man aged 35-49 years with HIV.

The J gene is TRBJ2-5, the V gene TRBV27, with D hard to call. Germline CDR1 and CDR2: MNHEY and SMNVEV (reference sequence). Trimming stripped 9 bases from V and 7 bases from J, with 24 bases between. The CDR3 loop spans 15 amino acids. The CDR3 nucleotides read TGTGCCAGTACTCCATCGGGCAGACCGCCCGGGACCCAGTACTTC. Amino acids: CASTPSGRPPGTQYF.

The V gene is TRBV5-8, the J gene TRBJ2-7; 9 positions match TRBD1. Unmatched junction bases numbered 14, after V lost 4 bases and J lost 6 bases. The V gene's germline CDR1 is SGHTS and CDR2 YDEGEE. The CDR3 consists of 16 residues. In DNA form, the CDR3 reads TGTGCCAGCAGCCGCGGTGGGGACAGGGTGTTGGTCGAGCAGTACTTC. This sequence encodes CASSRGGDRVLVEQYF.

This clone was seen a single time. In DNA, the CDR3 is TGCGCCAGCAGTGAGTCCCTGGCTTCACCCCTCCACTTT. It codes for CASSESLASPLHF. The chain is built from TRBV10-1 and TRBJ1-6; no clear D. Germline CDR1 and CDR2: WNHNN and SYGVQD (reference sequence). Deletions cut 0 bases from V and 9 bases from J, with 6 bases between. There are 13 residues in the CDR3.

The CDR3 bases are TGTGCCAGTGGGGGCGGGAGGGCCGATGAGCAGTTCTTC. It is translated as CASGGGRADEQFF. The chain couples TRBV11-2 to TRBJ2-1, with 9 bases identical to TRBD2. The V gene end was trimmed by 9 bases and the J gene end by 8 bases; junction bases not matched to a gene: 8. The germline CDR1 and CDR2 sequences are SGHAT and FQNNGV. The CDR3 extends over 13 amino acids.

The gene calls are TRBV18 and TRBJ1-1, with D perhaps matching TRBD1 (5 bases). V was pared by 5 bases and J by 5 bases, with 15 bases between. Germline values: CDR1 KGHSH, CDR2 LQKENI. The CDR3 consists of 14 residues. The CDR3 DNA reads TGTGCCAGCTCATCCCAGGGAGAAGGAACTGAAGCTTTCTTT. It translates to CASSSQGEGTEAFF.

The V gene is TRBV5-6, the J gene TRBJ1-2; D may be TRBD1 (6 bases). The V end lost 0 bases, the J end lost 5 bases, and 17 bases lay between the germline ends. The CDR3 has 16 amino acids. Germline CDR1 reads SGHDT; CDR2 reads YYEEEE. CDR3 nucleotides: TGTGCCAGCAGCTTGGGGGGGCCGGGCCTGGGGTATGGCTACACCTTC. Translated: CASSLGGPGLGYGYTF.

The V and J genes are TRBV9 and TRBJ1-2, with D possibly TRBD1 on 6 matching bases. The germline gives CDR1 SGDLS, CDR2 YYNGEE. Deletions cut 0 bases from V and 2 bases from J, with 8 bases between. CDR3 length equals 14 residues. The DNA of the CDR3 is TGTGCCAGCAGCGTAGAGCAGGGGAACTATGGCTACACCTTC. It encodes CASSVEQGNYGYTF.

This clone was counted a single time. The chain couples TRBV12-5 to TRBJ2-3; no firm D call. The germline V gene has CDR1 LGHNT and CDR2 FRNRAP. Trimming left V 3 bases short and J 5 bases short, with 3 bases between. The CDR3 sequence is 11 residues long. CDR3: CASGLGDTQYF. The CDR3 DNA reads TGTGCTAGTGGTTTAGGAGATACGCAGTATTTT.